This is a list of T cell receptor beta chains from one sample in a study of blood T cell repertoires in COVID-19. Only in-frame clones appear in the TCRdb table, and some are missing; sequencing was by immunoSEQ multiplex PCR. The sample lists about 150,000 clones; around 80% were seen once. Sequencing was done on a sample of peripheral blood. The receptors derive from a human donor with acute or convalescent COVID-19. The donor label of this sample is uncertain. Both conserved end residues are part of each CDR3. A D gene is named only where the DNA matches it firmly. Some rows have no size entry. The others give once, few or many, or a class for an expanded clone.

TRBD2,NA,TRBJ2-7,TRBV18,CASSRLAGALSYEQYF,TGTGCCAGCTCACGACTAGCGGGGGCCCTTAGCTACGAGCAGTACTTC
NA,NA,TRBJ1-2,TRBV7-8,CASSFKTVLIPYTF,TGTGCCAGCAGCTTCAAGACAGTTTTAATCCCCTACACCTTC
TRBD1,few,TRBJ1-2,TRBV4-1,CASSGTGAYGYTF,TGCGCCAGCAGCGGGACAGGGGCTTATGGCTACACCTTC
TRBD1,NA,TRBJ1-2,TRBV7-9,CASSEAGTGSGYTF,TGTGCCAGCAGCGAAGCCGGGACAGGTAGTGGCTACACCTTC
TRBD2,NA,TRBJ2-2,TRBV24-1,CATRETKRGGPGELFF,TGTGCCACCAGGGAGACTAAGCGGGGGGGCCCCGGGGAGCTGTTTTTT
TRBD1,NA,TRBJ1-5,TRBV7-2,CASSPGQGGYSQPQHF,TGTGCCAGCAGCCCGGGACAGGGGGGTTACAGTCAGCCCCAGCATTTT
TRBD1,NA,TRBJ1-2,TRBV19,CASAGTGSYGYTF,TGTGCCAGTGCCGGGACAGGGAGCTATGGCTACACCTTC
TRBD1,NA,TRBJ2-7,TRBV19,CASRKTGPGYEQYF,TGTGCCAGTAGGAAGACAGGGCCGGGCTACGAGCAGTACTTC
NA,NA,TRBJ2-7,TRBV27,CASRMIRDTPYEQYF,TGTGCCAGCAGAATGATCCGGGACACCCCCTACGAGCAGTACTTC
NA,NA,TRBJ1-3,TRBV9,CASSVGGVGASGNTIYF,TGTGCCAGCAGCGTAGGAGGTGTGGGGGCGTCTGGAAACACCATATATTTT
TRBD1,NA,TRBJ1-4,TRBV7-2,CASRRRQGPATNEKLFF,TGTGCCAGCAGGCGTCGACAGGGCCCCGCAACTAATGAAAAACTGTTTTTT
TRBD1,NA,TRBJ1-1,TRBV6-4,CASSKDRGNTEAFF,TGTGCCAGCAGTAAGGACAGGGGTAACACTGAAGCTTTCTTT
TRBD1,many,TRBJ2-7,TRBV7-2,CASSLAGTGYEQYF,TGTGCCAGCAGCTTAGCCGGGACAGGTTACGAGCAGTACTTC
NA,NA,TRBJ1-5,TRBV21-1,CASSNEAVILYSNQPQHF,TGTGCCAGCAGCAATGAGGCAGTCATCCTATATAGCAATCAGCCCCAGCATTTT
NA,NA,TRBJ2-5,TRBV29-1,CSGRPGGGETQYF,TGCAGCGGGCGGCCCGGGGGTGGGGAGACCCAGTACTTC
TRBD1,NA,TRBJ1-1,TRBV10-3,CASRQGQNTEAFF,TGTGCCAGCCGACAGGGGCAGAACACTGAAGCTTTCTTT
TRBD1,NA,TRBJ2-1,TRBV11-3,CASSLDRGRNEQFF,TGTGCCAGCAGCTTAGACAGGGGGCGGAATGAGCAGTTCTTC
NA,medium-sized,TRBJ1-4,TRBV5-5,CASYPGYSNEKLFF,TGTGCCAGCTATCCGGGATATAGTAATGAAAAACTGTTTTTT
NA,NA,TRBJ1-1,TRBV5-1,CASSLRGAGTEAFF,TGCGCCAGCAGCTTGCGAGGCGCGGGGACTGAAGCTTTCTTT
NA,NA,TRBJ1-1,TRBV30,CAWADARDAFF,TGTGCCTGGGCCGACGCACGGGATGCTTTCTTT
TRBD1,NA,TRBJ1-1,TRBV7-9,CASSLWGGTGEAFF,TGTGCCAGCAGCTTATGGGGTGGGACAGGGGAAGCTTTCTTT
NA,NA,TRBJ1-2,TRBV6-6,CAHSLGPFYGYTF,TGTGCCCACTCCTTGGGGCCTTTCTATGGCTACACCTTC
NA,NA,TRBJ2-5,TRBV5-1,CASSLGTQIFQETQYF,TGCGCCAGCAGCTTGGGGACACAGATCTTCCAAGAGACCCAGTACTTC
TRBD1,many,TRBJ1-1,TRBV10-3,CAISAGGDNTEAFF,TGTGCCATCTCAGCAGGGGGAGATAACACTGAAGCTTTCTTT
NA,NA,TRBJ1-5,TRBV4-1,CASSQDRHQPQHF,TGCGCCAGCAGCCAAGACAGGCATCAGCCCCAGCATTTT
TRBD2,NA,TRBJ2-7,TRBV11-2,CASSRAAGGSYEQYF,TGTGCCAGCAGCCGAGCCGCGGGGGGATCCTACGAGCAGTACTTC
NA,NA,TRBJ1-1,TRBV3-1/TRBV3-2,CASRREGLGEAFF,TGTGCCAGCCGGAGGGAGGGGTTGGGTGAAGCTTTCTTT
TRBD2,NA,TRBJ2-7,TRBV6-5,CASSRGGLAGYEQYF,TGTGCCAGCAGTCGAGGTGGACTAGCGGGCTACGAGCAGTACTTC
NA,once,TRBJ1-1,TRBV25-1,CASSGGLAGRFF,TGTGCCAGCAGTGGGGGATTGGCAGGGAGGTTCTTT
NA,NA,TRBJ2-3,TRBV7-2,CASGTGSTDTQYF,TGTGCCAGCGGGACTGGGAGCACAGATACGCAGTATTTT
TRBD1,many,TRBJ1-5,TRBV20-1,CSASRQGGNQPQHF,TGCAGTGCTAGTCGACAGGGCGGCAATCAGCCCCAGCATTTT
NA,NA,TRBJ1-4,TRBV5-8,CASSFGRAFANEKLFF,TGTGCCAGCAGCTTTGGCAGGGCCTTTGCTAATGAAAAACTGTTTTTT
NA,few,TRBJ1-3,TRBV5-1,CASSGGQTAGNTIYF,TGCGCCAGCAGCGGTGGACAAACGGCTGGAAACACCATATATTTT
TRBD1,NA,TRBJ1-3,TRBV30,CAWNRGAGNTIYF,TGTGCCTGGAACAGGGGCGCTGGAAACACCATATATTTT
NA,medium-sized,TRBJ1-6,TRBV30,CAWRETGNSPLHF,TGTGCCTGGAGGGAGACAGGAAATTCACCCCTCCACTTT
NA,NA,TRBJ1-3,TRBV19,CASSIQGLIGNTIYF,TGTGCCAGTAGTATTCAGGGTCTGATTGGAAACACCATATATTTT
NA,few,TRBJ2-7,TRBV9,CASSPRFEGYEQYF,TGTGCCAGCAGCCCCCGCTTTGAGGGCTACGAGCAGTACTTC
NA,NA,TRBJ1-1,TRBV15,CATSRALGNTEAFF,TGTGCCACCAGCAGAGCGCTCGGGAACACTGAAGCTTTCTTT
TRBD1,NA,TRBJ2-2,TRBV20-1,CSASNRDRGREELFF,TGCAGTGCTAGTAACCGGGACAGGGGAAGGGAGGAGCTGTTTTTT
NA,NA,TRBJ2-7,TRBV13,CASSFPGTYEQYF,TGTGCCAGCAGCTTCCCAGGGACCTACGAGCAGTACTTC